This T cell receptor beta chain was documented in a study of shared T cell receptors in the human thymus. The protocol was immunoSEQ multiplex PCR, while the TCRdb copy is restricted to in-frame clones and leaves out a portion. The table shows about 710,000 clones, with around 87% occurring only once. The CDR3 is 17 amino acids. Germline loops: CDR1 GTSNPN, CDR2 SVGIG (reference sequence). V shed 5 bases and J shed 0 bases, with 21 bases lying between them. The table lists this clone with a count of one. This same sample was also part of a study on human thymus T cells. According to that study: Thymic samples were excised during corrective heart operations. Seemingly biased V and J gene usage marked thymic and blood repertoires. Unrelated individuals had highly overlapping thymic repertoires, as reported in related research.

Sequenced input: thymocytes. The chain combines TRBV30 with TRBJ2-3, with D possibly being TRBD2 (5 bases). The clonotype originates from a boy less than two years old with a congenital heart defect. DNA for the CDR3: TGTGCCTGGGAGACGGAGGACCCCTGGCGTAGCACAGATACGCAGTATTTT. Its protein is CAWETEDPWRSTDTQYF.